This TCR beta chain was identified during a study of blood T cells in healthy people across ages. Study in general: Capture via template switching afforded approximately one barcoded beta molecule per two T cells.

About this clonotype: What it recognizes is unknown.

Findings of the study overall: It was held that diversity estimates obtained from one million T cells represented underestimates. Conclusively comparing naive with antigen-experienced cells was impossible with unsorted PBMCs.

Together with a sample-barcoded 5' primer, a J-beta primer mix was included in a second PCR lasting roughly 7 to 11 cycles. A template-switch adaptor that had 12 random nucleotides put a tag on each cDNA molecule. TCRdb fed the 5' RACE reads into MiXCR, producing one record per CDR3 protein. Of 800,000 to 1,000,000 distinct CDR3 sequences detected, 48% appear once; the ten largest clones hold 10% to 15%. V was cut by 1 base and J by 7 bases, with 17 bases left in between. Per germline, CDR1 DFQATT and CDR2 SNEGSKA (reference sequence). The CDR3 contains 14 residues. The receptor was isolated from a man under 40 in good health. The sample consisted of blood. This sequence joins TRBV20-1 and TRBJ2-7, with D possibly TRBD2 on 5 matching bases. Written as DNA, the CDR3 is TGCAGTGCTAGAGCAAGGGAATGGGAGTGGGAGCAGTACTTC. Protein product: CSARAREWEWEQYF.